Below, 8 T cell receptor beta chains from the same sample are listed, as sequenced in a study (dated by TCRdb to 2016 to 2017). The protocol used for the library was RT-PCR. Sequencing relied on an Illumina MiSeq. TCRdb trimmed the raw reads at Q25, called clones with MiXCR and kept productive beta chains. Under each unique CDR3 protein, matching rows form one entry showing the most common genes and DNA. The sample table contains 650,000 to 800,000 distinct CDR3 sequences; only one count was recorded for 14% of them. Roughly 3.9% of the sample is taken by the ten largest. Specimen: memory CD4+ T cells from blood. These receptors were collected from a female donor in good health, serving as a healthy control.

V gene TRBV4-1 combines with J gene TRBJ1-1; D may be TRBD1 (6 bases). The CDR3 is 14 residues long. V dropped 4 bases and J dropped 7 bases, with 16 bases sitting between them. The V gene's germline CDR1 is MGHRA and CDR2 YSYEKL. CDR3 sequence: CASSRESRGSEAFF. As DNA, the CDR3 is TGCGCCAGCAGCCGAGAATCCAGGGGCAGTGAAGCTTTCTTT.

This clonotype was observed many times. The rearrangement links TRBV6-2 or TRBV6-3 to TRBJ2-3, with 8 bases aligning to TRBD1. This CDR3 has 15 residues. J gave up 7 bases and V 5 bases, and 11 bases lay outside the gene matches. Looked up from germline, CDR1 is MNHEY and CDR2 is SVGEGT. As DNA, the CDR3 is TGTGCCAGCAGTCCCGGGACAGGCCCAACCAATACGCAGTATTTT. This gives the protein CASSPGTGPTNTQYF.

The chain joins TRBV11-2 to TRBJ2-1; a weak D match, TRBD1 (5 bases). The V gene lost 5 bases and the J gene lost 9 bases, with 11 bases spanning the gap. The germline CDR1 and CDR2 sequences are SGHAT and FQNNGV. The CDR3 is 12 residues long. CDR3 residues: CASSNPGAEQFF. Written as DNA, the CDR3 is TGTGCCAGCAGCAACCCTGGGGCTGAGCAGTTCTTC.

The V gene is TRBV6-6, the J gene TRBJ2-3; 7 bases are a match to TRBD1. The CDR3 loop spans 17 amino acids. Germline V gene data show CDR1 as MNHNY and CDR2 as SVGAGI (reference sequence). V was pared by 2 bases and J by 4 bases, with 12 bases of the junction left unmatched. The CDR3 reads CASSYLGTVFRADTQYF. The CDR3 region has the DNA TGTGCCAGCAGTTACCTTGGGACAGTGTTTAGGGCAGATACGCAGTATTTT.

This clonotype was counted many times. Mismatch with germline at one junction end may stem from a read error. The chain has TRBV5-1 and TRBJ2-2, with TRBD1 matching over 9 bases. CDR3 length: 15 residues. Per the germline V gene, CDR1 is SGHRS and CDR2 is YFSETQ. CDR3: CASSSGQGNTGELFF. The CDR3 DNA reads TGTGCCAGCAGTTCGGGACAGGGGAACACCGGGGAGCTGTTTTTT.

The table lists this clonotype with a few counts. V and J are TRBV6-1 and TRBJ2-5, with 8 bases matching TRBD2. The J segment lost 5 bases and the V segment lost 7 bases, leaving 9 bases of the junction unmatched. The CDR3 spans 14 residues. Looked up from germline, CDR1 is MNHNS and CDR2 is SASEGT. CDR3 in amino acids: CASNSAGGMETQYF. In DNA form, the CDR3 reads TGTGCCAGCAATTCGGCGGGAGGCATGGAGACCCAGTACTTC.

V and J are TRBV7-2 and TRBJ2-5; 11 positions match TRBD2. The CDR3 loop spans 15 amino acids. V lost 0 bases, J lost 4 bases, and 1 base stayed unmatched. Germline-derived CDR1 and CDR2 are SGHTA and FQGNSA. CDR3 region: CASSLAGLAGETQYF. In DNA form, the CDR3 reads TGTGCCAGCAGCTTAGCCGGACTAGCGGGAGAGACCCAGTACTTC. The full variable domain, rest sourced from reference TRBV7-2 and TRBJ2-5, is GAGVSQSPSNKVTEKGKDVELRCDPISGHTALYWYRQSLGQGLEFLIYFQGNSAPDKSGLPSDRFSAERTGGSVSTLTIQRTQQEDSAVYLCASSLAGLAGETQYFGPGTRLLVL.

This clonotype was counted many times. This chain links TRBV10-3 with TRBJ2-4; the D is unclear. The ends were cut back, 4 bases at V and 4 bases at J, with 11 bases in the middle. The CDR3 is 14 residues long. From germline, CDR1 is ENHRY and CDR2 SYGVKD. The CDR3 loop reads CAISGAGRKNIQYF. CDR3 bases: TGTGCCATCAGTGGAGCTGGCAGAAAAAACATTCAGTACTTC.